This paragraph reports one T cell receptor (beta chain). These data belong to a study of CD8 T cells in Susac syndrome. When the RNA was reverse transcribed, random hexamers were used with an input of roughly 0.45 to 1 ug. MiXCR was run by TCRdb on the immunoSEQ multiplex PCR reads, yielding one entry per CDR3 protein. The repertoire holds approximately 180,000 distinct CDR3 sequences, with 93% as singletons. Sequencing of TCR beta was undertaken in CD8+ and CD4+ T cells derived from blood. Treatment-naive patients with stable or active relapsing-remitting disease served as multiple sclerosis controls. Negative magnetic isolation gave CD8+ and CD4+ cells; FACS enriched CD8+ TEMRA. Sequencing used CD4+ T cells from PBMCs. The receptor comes from a human donor with multiple sclerosis.

The CDR3 spells CASSLTANSPLHF. In DNA form, the CDR3 reads TGTGCCAGCAGCTTGACAGCTAATTCACCCCTCCACTTT. V gene TRBV5-6 combines with J gene TRBJ1-6; D is unclear. V was trimmed by 1 base and J by 6 bases, leaving 5 bases between them. The CDR3 runs 13 residues. Germline-derived CDR1 and CDR2 are SGHDT and YYEEEE.